Below are 26 T cell receptor beta chains sequenced from a single sample in a study of shared clonotypes between healthy human individuals. The protocol was immunoSEQ multiplex PCR, while the TCRdb copy is restricted to in-frame clones and leaves out a portion. In the table there are about 960,000 clones, around three quarters of which are singletons. Sequencing was done on a sample of memory CD4+ T cells sorted from blood. Described subset: CD45RA-negative fraction. These receptors were collected from a young man in good health.

This chain joins TRBV30 and TRBJ1-2, with 7 bases lining up with TRBD1. The CDR3 consists of 16 residues. V dropped 1 base and J dropped 0; count of bases not matched to a gene: 8. CDR1 is GTSNPN, CDR2 SVGIG, per germline (reference sequence). CDR3 loop: CAWSDQGGLSNYGYTF. The CDR3, as DNA: TGTGCCTGGAGTGACCAGGGGGGACTATCTAACTATGGCTACACCTTC.

The chain uses TRBV6-1 and TRBJ2-3; tentatively, D is TRBD1 (5 bases). The CDR3 consists of 15 residues. Trimming left V 5 bases short and J 0 bases short, with 12 bases between. Germline-derived CDR1 and CDR2 are MNHNS and SASEGT. The CDR3 is CASSFQGFSTDTQYF. In DNA form, the CDR3 reads TGTGCCAGCAGTTTCCAGGGATTTAGCACAGATACGCAGTATTTT.

This clone has a single count. The chain recombines TRBV10-1 with TRBJ2-7; D may be TRBD1 (5 bases). Trimming cost V 4 bases and J 3 bases, with 10 bases left between them. The CDR3 spans 13 residues. Germline loops: CDR1 WNHNN, CDR2 SYGVQD (reference sequence). This CDR3 is CASSAGRGYEQYF. The CDR3 bases are TGCGCCAGCAGTGCAGGGCGAGGCTACGAGCAGTACTTC.

This clone came up a few times. The rearrangement links TRBV15 to TRBJ2-1; 8 nucleotides align to TRBD1. The CDR3 contains 14 residues. Unmatched junction bases numbered 6, after V lost 3 bases and J lost 8 bases. Germline CDR1 and CDR2: LNHNV and YYDKDF (reference sequence). CDR3 in DNA: TGTGCCACCAGCAGGGGAGACAGGGGAGATGAGCAGTTCTTC. Translation gives CATSRGDRGDEQFF.

The J gene is TRBJ2-2, the V gene TRBV5-1; 13 nucleotides line up with TRBD2. CDR3 length equals 17 residues. V trimming: 7 bases; J trimming: 4 bases; junction bases outside the gene matches: 10. Germline CDR1 SGHRS, CDR2 YFSETQ. The DNA of the CDR3 is TGCGCCAGCGCCCCACTAGCGGGGGGGCCGGGCACCGGGGAGCTGTTTTTT. It yields the protein CASAPLAGGPGTGELFF.

This chain joins TRBV5-6 and TRBJ1-5; D remains ambiguous. The ends were cut back, 1 base at V and 1 base at J, with 9 bases in the middle. This CDR3 has 15 residues. CDR1 and CDR2 from the germline V gene are SGHDT and YYEEEE. The CDR3 DNA is TGTGCCAGCAGCTTGTACGGATTCAGCAATCAGCCCCAGCATTTT. This translates into CASSLYGFSNQPQHF.

This chain links TRBV10-1 with TRBJ2-7, with D hard to call. Trimming stripped 0 bases from V and 3 bases from J, with 15 bases between. CDR1 is WNHNN, CDR2 SYGVQD, per germline (reference sequence). This CDR3 contains 16 residues. The CDR3 loop is CASSESRPTELYEQYF. The CDR3 nucleotides read TGCGCCAGCAGTGAGTCGCGTCCAACGGAGCTCTACGAGCAGTACTTC.

The table lists this clone with a count of one. This chain connects TRBV5-1 to TRBJ2-1; 11 positions agree with TRBD1. Germline assignment: CDR1 SGHRS and CDR2 YFSETQ. V lost 4 bases to trimming and J lost 6 bases; unmatched junction nucleotides: 3. This CDR3 is 14 amino acids long. The CDR3 reads CASSGQGAPNEQFF. In DNA, the CDR3 is TGCGCCAGCAGCGGACAGGGGGCGCCCAATGAGCAGTTCTTC.

The rearrangement uses TRBV27 and TRBJ2-5; 9 positions agree with TRBD2. The J segment lost 2 bases and the V segment lost 5 bases, leaving 18 bases of the junction unmatched. The CDR3 is 19 residues long. The germline CDR1 and CDR2 sequences are MNHEY and SMNVEV (reference sequence). The DNA of the CDR3 is TGTGCCAGCAGTCCATACCCCTCGGCCAGCGGGGGGAGACAAGAGACCCAGTACTTC. Residues: CASSPYPSASGGRQETQYF.

The chain carries TRBV10-3 and TRBJ1-2; 8 nucleotides match TRBD1. This CDR3 comprises 13 residues. The germline CDR1 and CDR2 sequences are ENHRY and SYGVKD. With 11 bases clipped from V and 4 bases from J, the junction kept 9 bases outside the gene matches. In DNA form, the CDR3 reads TGTGCCGCGGGGCAGGGGGCCGTCTATGGCTACACCTTC. Its protein product is CAAGQGAVYGYTF.

V and J are TRBV29-1 and TRBJ2-1, with 7 bases fitting TRBD1. J gave up 7 bases and V 4 bases, and 10 bases lay outside the gene matches. The CDR3 runs 14 residues. Germline loops: CDR1 SQVTM, CDR2 ANQGSEA. CDR3 in DNA: TGCAGCGTTGCCTGGACAGGTTCAAAAAATGAGCAGTTCTTC. Its protein is CSVAWTGSKNEQFF.

As DNA, the CDR3 is TGTGCCAGCAGCCATCAGGACAGGGGGGAGCAGTACTTC. This encodes CASSHQDRGEQYF. The genes are TRBV5-6 and TRBJ2-7, with 10 bases fitting TRBD1. J lost 7 bases, V lost 4 bases, and 5 bases had no gene match. The CDR3 length is 13 residues. The germline CDR1 and CDR2 sequences are SGHDT and YYEEEE.

The chain has TRBV6-6 and TRBJ1-6; D unresolved. The CDR3 runs to 13 residues. V dropped 8 bases and J dropped 5 bases, with 10 bases sitting between them. The V gene's germline CDR1 is MNHNY and CDR2 SVGAGI (reference sequence). CDR3 sequence reads: CASSGLNNSPLHF. The CDR3 DNA sequence: TGTGCCAGCTCGGGTCTTAATAATTCACCCCTCCACTTT.

This chain connects TRBV30 to TRBJ2-3, with 7 bases lining up with TRBD1. There are 15 residues in the CDR3. The germline CDR1 and CDR2 sequences are GTSNPN and SVGIG (reference sequence). Unmatched junction bases numbered 14, after V lost 5 bases and J lost 6 bases. CDR3 amino acids: CAWQKNRGYTDTQYF. Here the CDR3 DNA reads TGTGCCTGGCAAAAAAACAGGGGATATACGGATACGCAGTATTTT. Combining the CDR3 with reference TRBV30 and TRBJ2-3 gives the whole variable domain SQTIHQWPATLVQPVGSPLSLECTVEGTSNPNLYWYRQAAGRGLQLLFYSVGIGQISSEVPQNLSASRPQDRQFILSSKKLLLSDSGFYLCAWQKNRGYTDTQYFGPGTRLTVL.

The V call is TRBV5-1, the J call TRBJ2-1; 13 bases fit TRBD2. The V and J ends lost 4 bases and 9 bases, in that order; junction bases with no gene match: 7. The CDR3 loop spans 15 amino acids. Germline CDR1 and CDR2: SGHRS and YFSETQ. The CDR3 DNA is TGCGCCAGCAGCCCCGGGACTAGCGGGGAATTTGAGCAGTTCTTC. Its protein product is CASSPGTSGEFEQFF.

The CDR3 nucleotides read TGTGCCAGCTCACCAGCCCCTCCCGGGACAGGGATAATGAACACTGAAGCTTTCTTT. Its protein product is CASSPAPPGTGIMNTEAFF. The J gene is TRBJ1-1, the V gene TRBV18, with 9 bases identical to TRBD1. The CDR3 totals 19 residues. After removal of 2 bases from V and 0 bases from J, the junction contained 13 bases not matched to a gene. Per the germline V gene, CDR1 is KGHSH and CDR2 is LQKENI.

The count of this clone is one. The V call is TRBV7-3, the J call TRBJ2-5; 8 bases are a match to TRBD1. CDR1 is SGHTA and CDR2 is FQGTGA in the germline V gene. The junction had 8 bases not matched to a gene; V was cut back by 0 bases and J by 5 bases. This CDR3 has 16 residues. Written as DNA, the CDR3 is TGTGCCAGCAGCTTAACAGGCTCAGGGGGCTGGGAGACCCAGTACTTC. Residues: CASSLTGSGGWETQYF.

Worth noting for this clone: Other DNA sequences in the same sample also yield this CDR3. The CDR3 spells CASSVRLANQETQYF. CDR3 sequence (DNA): TGTGCCAGCAGCGTAAGACTAGCGAACCAAGAGACCCAGTACTTC. The chain has TRBV7-9 and TRBJ2-5, with 8 bases that match TRBD2. Germline V CDR1 and CDR2: SEHNR, FQNEAQ (reference sequence). The CDR3 spans 15 residues. J lost 0 bases, V lost 5 bases, and 5 bases had no gene match.

The chain carries TRBV28 and TRBJ2-5; D assignment may be TRBD1 or TRBD2 (5 bases each). The CDR3 covers 15 residues. Germline V gene lookup returns CDR1 MDHEN and CDR2 SYDVKM. Trimming took 5 bases from V and 5 from J, leaving 18 bases between them. DNA for the CDR3: TGTGCCAGCAGTAAACTAGGGATAGGGGCGGAGACCCAGTACTTC. Its translation is CASSKLGIGAETQYF.

The rearrangement uses TRBV5-1 and TRBJ2-5, with 16 bases matching TRBD2. J was trimmed by 2 bases and V by 3 bases; bases with no gene match: 4. CDR1 and CDR2 from the germline V gene are SGHRS and YFSETQ. There are 17 residues in the CDR3. The CDR3 region has the DNA TGCGCCAGCAGCTCCGGGACTAGCGGGGGGGGTCAAGAGACCCAGTACTTC. It is translated as CASSSGTSGGGQETQYF.

J is TRBJ1-1 and V is TRBV5-4; the D is unclear. This CDR3 contains 12 residues. The V gene's germline CDR1 is SGHNT and CDR2 YYREEE (reference sequence). V was trimmed by 2 bases and J by 5 bases, leaving 7 bases between them. The chain's CDR3 is CASSFDQTEAFF. Here the CDR3 DNA reads TGTGCCAGCAGCTTTGATCAGACTGAAGCTTTCTTT.

This clone occurred a few times. The J gene is TRBJ1-4, the V gene TRBV2; D not resolved. The V gene lost 4 bases and the J gene lost 13 bases, with 7 bases spanning the gap. Germline V gene sequence: CDR1 SNHLY, CDR2 FYNNEI. The CDR3 covers 10 residues. CDR3 sequence reads: CASSAKLLFF. The CDR3, as DNA: TGTGCCAGCAGTGCAAAGTTACTGTTTTTT.

This chain links TRBV12-5 with TRBJ2-2; TRBD1 matches at 7 bases. Germline V gene sequence: CDR1 LGHNT, CDR2 FRNRAP. Germline trimming cut 8 bases from V and 0 bases from J; bases unmatched to any gene: 9. The CDR3 contains 16 residues. The CDR3 coding sequence is TGTGCTAGTAACCCGGACAGGCCTTCGAACACCGGGGAGCTGTTTTTT. This codes for CASNPDRPSNTGELFF.

To note about this clone: Sequence at one end of the junction differs from germline and may be a read error. The chain couples TRBV7-7 to TRBJ2-1, with 8 nucleotides matching TRBD2. Germline lookup yields CDR1 SSHAT and CDR2 FNYEAQ (reference sequence). CDR3 size: 14 residues. The CDR3 spells CASSPGLEGREQFF. CDR3 nucleotides: TGTGCTAGCAGCCCGGGACTAGAGGGTCGTGAGCAGTTCTTC.

This sequence joins TRBV19 and TRBJ1-6, with unresolved D. Germline V gene sequence: CDR1 LNHDA, CDR2 SQIVND (reference sequence). The V end lost 9 bases, the J end lost 9 bases, and 12 bases lay between the germline ends. The CDR3 length is 12 residues. CDR3 amino acids: CASTDQASPLHF. The CDR3 DNA reads TGTGCCAGCACCGACCAGGCTTCACCCCTCCACTTT. The entire variable domain, with the rest obtained from reference TRBV19 and TRBJ1-6, is as follows: DGGITQSPKYLFRKEGQNVTLSCEQNLNHDAMYWYRQDPGQGLRLIYYSQIVNDFQKGDIAEGYSVSREKKESFPLTVTSAQKNPTAFYLCASTDQASPLHFGNGTRLTVT.

The chain couples TRBV6-1 to TRBJ2-7, with D unresolved. This CDR3 has 12 amino acids. The germline V gene encodes CDR1 MNHNS and CDR2 SASEGT. V was cut by 8 bases and J by 1 base, with 9 bases left in between. In DNA, the CDR3 is TGTGCCAGCTCAATCTATTCCTACGAGCAGTACTTC. Protein: CASSIYSYEQYF.